This is a list of T cell receptor beta chains from one sample in a study of technical replicates of blood from a handful of donors. TCRdb keeps only in-frame clones here, not all; method: immunoSEQ multiplex PCR. The sample shows 60,000 to 75,000 clones, around nine tenths of them seen only once. The sequencing sample was made of PBMCs. Every receptor here comes from a human donor in good health. Some clones in this sample may be carry-over from other donors' samples. Each CDR3 is given with its conserved first and last residue. D genes are given only for firm matches. Clone size is given for some rows only: seen once, a few or many times, or a class if the clone is expanded.

j_call d_call v_call clone_size cdr3_aa cdr3_nt
TRBJ2-5 NA TRBV5-6 NA CASRKGRRETQYF TGTGCCAGCAGGAAGGGCAGGAGGGAGACCCAGTACTTC
TRBJ2-1 TRBD2 TRBV4-3 NA CASSQPPAGGKDEQFF TGCGCCAGCAGCCAGCCCCCAGCGGGAGGAAAGGATGAGCAGTTCTTC
TRBJ1-6 TRBD1 TRBV4-3 NA CASSSDRGRNSPLHF TGCGCCAGCAGCTCAGACAGGGGGCGTAATTCACCCCTCCACTTT
TRBJ1-1 TRBD1 TRBV5-1 NA CASSLYRGNTEAFF TGCGCCAGCAGCTTATACAGGGGGAACACTGAAGCTTTCTTT
TRBJ2-7 TRBD1 TRBV29-1 NA CSVEKDRGLEQYF TGCAGCGTTGAAAAGGACAGGGGGCTCGAGCAGTACTTC
TRBJ2-5 TRBD2 TRBV5-4 NA CASSYGLAQETQYF TGTGCCAGCAGCTACGGACTAGCACAAGAGACCCAGTACTTC
TRBJ1-2 TRBD1 TRBV30 NA CAWSVRGTGGAGGYTF TGTGCCTGGAGTGTACGCGGGACAGGGGGCGCGGGGGGCTACACCTTC
TRBJ1-1 NA TRBV10-3 few CAISEWRTEAFF TGTGCCATCAGTGAGTGGAGGACTGAAGCTTTCTTT
TRBJ1-3 NA TRBV9 NA CASSVEWGGHTIYF TGTGCCAGCAGCGTAGAATGGGGAGGGCACACCATATATTTT
TRBJ1-4 NA TRBV7-9 NA CASSPTEKANEKLFF TGTGCCAGCAGTCCAACGGAGAAGGCTAATGAAAAACTGTTTTTT
TRBJ1-2 TRBD1 TRBV7-9 NA CASSMDRVGYTF TGTGCCAGCAGCATGGACAGGGTTGGCTACACCTTC
TRBJ2-3 TRBD2 TRBV7-6 NA CASSEPPAGVADTQYF TGTGCCAGCAGCGAGCCCCCAGCGGGAGTTGCAGATACGCAGTATTTT
TRBJ1-6 NA TRBV6-4 few CASSYSPGQPPLHF TGTGCCAGCAGTTACTCCCCGGGACAACCACCCCTCCACTTT
TRBJ2-1 NA TRBV4-2 few CASSLGPLNEQFF TGTGCCAGCAGCCTTGGCCCTCTCAATGAGCAGTTCTTC
TRBJ2-5 TRBD2 TRBV6-1 NA CASTSGRAYDETQYF TGTGCCAGCACAAGCGGGAGGGCCTACGATGAGACCCAGTACTTC